These 20 T cell receptor beta chains were all obtained from the same sample, sequenced in a study of Ad26.COV2.S vaccination and SARS-CoV-2 variants. Sequencing used immunoSEQ multiplex PCR; TCRdb keeps in-frame clones, though not all of them. The data show about 350,000 clones, roughly 90% seen once. Treatment here: around 19 received Ad26.COV2.S at low or high dose, single or two shots; 5 received placebo; per-sample allocation not given. Specimens were obtained on day 63 following the first vaccine or placebo injection. The starting material was peripheral blood, obtained in a trial of Ad26.COV2.S vaccine versus placebo. All receptors derive from a person aged 18-60 years who received the Ad26.COV2.S COVID-19 vaccine or a placebo.

The chain carries TRBV9 and TRBJ2-2; weak D call: TRBD1 (6 bases). Between the trimmed V and J ends, which lost 0 bases and 4 bases, there was a span of 13 bases. The V gene's germline CDR1 is SGDLS and CDR2 YYNGEE. The CDR3 is made up of 16 amino acids. The CDR3 loop reads CASSVEPQGTTGELFF. The CDR3 region has the DNA TGTGCCAGCAGCGTAGAGCCCCAGGGGACCACCGGGGAGCTGTTTTTT.

The genes are TRBV24-1 and TRBJ2-3; the match to TRBD2 covers 11 bases. Germline V gene data show CDR1 as KGHDR and CDR2 as SFDVKD. V gave up 6 bases and J gave up 2 bases; unmatched junction bases: 6. The CDR3 sequence is 16 residues long. The CDR3 nucleotides are TGTGCCACCAGTCCGGGACTAGCGGCGATCACAGATACGCAGTATTTT. Translating gives CATSPGLAAITDTQYF.

The chain links TRBV5-8 to TRBJ1-4; D gene uncertain. Between the trimmed V and J ends, which lost 0 bases and 8 bases, there was a span of 8 bases. The CDR3 runs to 13 residues. Germline-derived CDR1 and CDR2 are SGHTS and YDEGEE. The CDR3 DNA sequence: TGTGCCAGCAGCTTGGGGGCCGTCGAAAAACTGTTTTTT. Its translation is CASSLGAVEKLFF.

The chain uses TRBV19 and TRBJ1-6, with 8 nucleotides matching TRBD1. The CDR3 covers 14 residues. Trimming at V came to 7 bases and at J to 5 bases, leaving 4 bases not matched to a gene. Per the germline V gene, CDR1 is LNHDA and CDR2 is SQIVND (reference sequence). The CDR3 loop is CASTGGVHNSPLHF. The CDR3 DNA sequence: TGTGCCAGTACAGGGGGCGTCCATAATTCACCCCTCCACTTT. The full variable domain, in which reference TRBV19 and TRBJ1-6 provide the parts outside the CDR3, is DGGITQSPKYLFRKEGQNVTLSCEQNLNHDAMYWYRQDPGQGLRLIYYSQIVNDFQKGDIAEGYSVSREKKESFPLTVTSAQKNPTAFYLCASTGGVHNSPLHFGNGTRLTVT.

The V gene is TRBV5-4, the J gene TRBJ2-2, with 7 bases identical to TRBD1. The germline V gene encodes CDR1 SGHNT and CDR2 YYREEE (reference sequence). With V trimmed by 4 bases and J by 5 bases, 8 bases remained unmatched. CDR3 length: 15 amino acids. In DNA form, the CDR3 reads TGTGCCAGCAGCGCAACAGGGGTTCGAACCGGGGAGCTGTTTTTT. It encodes CASSATGVRTGELFF. The full variable domain, rest sourced from reference TRBV5-4 and TRBJ2-2, is ETGVTQSPTHLIKTRGQQVTLRCSSQSGHNTVSWYQQALGQGPQFIFQYYREEENGRGNFPPRFSGLQFPNYSSELNVNALELDDSALYLCASSATGVRTGELFFGEGSRLTVL.

This chain links TRBV6-1 with TRBJ1-2; TRBD1 matches at 7 bases. V dropped 1 base and J dropped 0; count of bases not matched to a gene: 5. The CDR3 covers 16 residues. Germline loops: CDR1 MNHNS, CDR2 SASEGT. CDR3 residues: CASSEVIQGSNYGYTF. The CDR3 nucleotides read TGTGCCAGCAGTGAAGTTATACAGGGGTCTAACTATGGCTACACCTTC.

The gene calls are TRBV11-2 and TRBJ2-1; D is perhaps TRBD1 (5 bases). Germline loops: CDR1 SGHAT, CDR2 FQNNGV. This CDR3 has 15 amino acids. V was cut by 3 bases and J by 0 bases, with 9 bases left in between. DNA of the CDR3: TGTGCCAGCAGCTTGGACATAAGCTCCTACAATGAGCAGTTCTTC. Amino acids: CASSLDISSYNEQFF.

This chain links TRBV9 with TRBJ2-5; the D gene is possibly TRBD2 (6 bases). The CDR3 spans 15 residues. From germline, CDR1 is SGDLS and CDR2 YYNGEE. The V end lost 0 bases, the J end lost 4 bases, and 13 bases lay between the germline ends. This chain's CDR3 is CASSVGGGKRETQYF. CDR3 in DNA: TGTGCCAGCAGCGTAGGAGGCGGGAAGAGAGAGACCCAGTACTTC. Together with reference TRBV9 and TRBJ2-5, the CDR3 gives the full variable domain: DSGVTQTPKHLITATGQRVTLRCSPRSGDLSVYWYQQSLDQGLQFLIQYYNGEERAKGNILERFSAQQFPDLHSELNLSSLELGDSALYFCASSVGGGKRETQYFGPGTRLLVL.

The V call is TRBV5-8, the J call TRBJ1-1, with a weak D call TRBD1 (6 bases). Germline CDR1 SGHTS, CDR2 YDEGEE. The CDR3 has 15 amino acids. V gave up 0 bases and J gave up 5 bases, with 14 bases separating them. The DNA of the CDR3 is TGTGCCAGCAGCTTGGTGGGACATAGAAGTACTGAAGCTTTCTTT. Translation gives CASSLVGHRSTEAFF.

The chain recombines TRBV19 with TRBJ2-7, with D maybe TRBD1 (6 bases). The CDR3 has 14 amino acids. Germline CDR1 and CDR2: LNHDA and SQIVND (reference sequence). V lost 7 bases and J 6 bases, leaving 19 bases between the germline ends. The CDR3 sequence: CASNDQGRGGEQYF. The DNA for the CDR3 is TGTGCCAGTAACGATCAGGGGCGTGGTGGCGAGCAGTACTTC.

This clone was seen just once. The chain links TRBV5-1 to TRBJ2-1, with 7 bases that match TRBD2. Germline CDR1 and CDR2: SGHRS and YFSETQ. The CDR3 is 15 residues long. The V segment lost 4 bases and the J segment 2 bases; nucleotides outside the gene matches: 6. The CDR3 protein is CASSLAAGPYNEQFF. The CDR3 DNA sequence: TGCGCCAGCAGCCTGGCAGCGGGACCCTACAATGAGCAGTTCTTC.

In its sample, this clone was seen a few times. The J gene is TRBJ1-3, the V gene TRBV11-2; D not resolved. The germline CDR1 and CDR2 sequences are SGHAT and FQNNGV. This CDR3 comprises 13 residues. The V gene lost 3 bases and the J gene lost 7 bases, with 10 bases spanning the gap. CDR3 sequence: CASSFIGGNTIYF. In nucleotides, the CDR3 is TGTGCCAGCAGCTTTATTGGCGGGAACACCATATATTTT.

V is TRBV6-2 or TRBV6-3 and J is TRBJ1-4; tentatively, D is TRBD1 (6 bases). CDR1 is MNHEY and CDR2 is SVGEGT in the germline V gene. The CDR3 is 14 residues long. Trimming removed 4 bases at V and 4 bases at J, with 10 bases between. CDR3 protein: CASSSTGFNEKLFF. Written as DNA, the CDR3 is TGTGCCAGCAGTTCGACAGGTTTTAATGAAAAACTGTTTTTT.

CDR3 nucleotides: TGTGCCAGCAGCTTGGTCCCCGCAGGAAGCTCCTACAATGAGCAGTTCTTC. Its protein is CASSLVPAGSSYNEQFF. This chain links TRBV5-6 with TRBJ2-1; D not resolved. CDR1 SGHDT and CDR2 YYEEEE come from the germline V gene. Trimming took 0 bases from V and 0 from J, leaving 13 bases between them. The CDR3 spans 17 residues.

The V and J genes are TRBV9 and TRBJ2-2, with 7 bases identical to TRBD2. The CDR3 length is 15 residues. J lost 7 bases, V lost 4 bases, and 10 bases had no gene match. Germline CDR1 SGDLS, CDR2 YYNGEE. CDR3 nucleotide sequence: TGTGCCAGCAGCAGGGAGGGCCAATTTCTCGGGGAGCTGTTTTTT. Its protein is CASSREGQFLGELFF.

V gene TRBV9 combines with J gene TRBJ2-1, with D unclear. Trimming removed 0 bases at V and 9 bases at J, with 7 bases between. This CDR3 is built from 12 residues. Germline CDR1 reads SGDLS; CDR2 reads YYNGEE. CDR3 residues: CASSVAPTEQFF. The CDR3 DNA reads TGTGCCAGCAGCGTAGCTCCCACTGAGCAGTTCTTC.

With respect to this clone: Distinct nucleotide sequences in the sample also encode this CDR3. The V and J genes are TRBV6-1 and TRBJ2-7; TRBD2 is a possible D gene (5 bases). This CDR3 has 12 residues. Trimming pared 3 bases from V and 4 bases from J, leaving 7 bases between. Germline-derived CDR1 and CDR2 are MNHNS and SASEGT. CDR3 DNA: TGTGCCAGCAGTGATAGAGGGTACGAGCAGTACTTC. It specifies CASSDRGYEQYF.

This clone showed up just a few times. This chain's CDR3 is CASSFETGRNSPLHF. CDR3 bases: TGTGCCAGCAGCTTCGAGACAGGAAGAAATTCACCCCTCCACTTT. The rearrangement joins TRBV11-2 to TRBJ1-6; D is possibly TRBD1 (6 bases). The CDR3 is made up of 15 amino acids. CDR1 is SGHAT, CDR2 FQNNGV, per germline. Trimming took off 3 bases at V and 7 bases at J, with 13 bases between the two ends.

The chain is built from TRBV11-2 and TRBJ2-1; D is unresolved. The V gene's germline CDR1 is SGHAT and CDR2 FQNNGV. CDR3 size: 11 residues. Trimming removed 5 bases from V and 8 bases from J, with 7 bases in between. The CDR3 nucleotides are TGTGCCAGCAGCCAACACCATGAGCAGTTCTTC. This translates into CASSQHHEQFF.

The chain employs TRBV24-1 and TRBJ2-3; D may be TRBD1 (7 bases). The CDR3 is 16 amino acids. Trimming took 4 bases from V and 2 from J, leaving 15 bases between them. Germline V gene sequence: CDR1 KGHDR, CDR2 SFDVKD. CDR3 coding DNA: TGTGCCACCAGTGACCCTCACAGGGGACTCACAGATACGCAGTATTTT. Translated, it gives CATSDPHRGLTDTQYF.